The sequence of this T cell receptor beta chain was determined in a study of blood T cells in healthy people across ages. Findings and limits, study-wide: Higher diversity and more naive CD4+ cells were features of long-lived donors, compared to aged donors.

Together with a sample-barcoded 5' primer, a J-beta primer mix was included in a second PCR lasting about 6 to 11 cycles. In TCRdb, the 5' RACE reads were re-called with MiXCR into one record per CDR3 protein. The data show 550,000 to 750,000 distinct CDR3 sequences, approximately 21% seen once. About this clonotype itself: Its antigen is unidentified.

The TCR was taken from a man between 65 and 85 years old in good health. The sample taken for sequencing was blood.

The CDR3 is CASSFPGTSGSKTQYF. The CDR3 nucleotides are TGTGCCAGCAGCTTCCCCGGGACTAGCGGGAGTAAGACCCAGTACTTC. The V call is TRBV7-2, the J call TRBJ2-5; 14 nucleotides line up with TRBD2. Germline CDR1 SGHTA, CDR2 FQGNSA. The CDR3 covers 16 residues. V was clipped by 3 bases and J by 6 bases; unmatched bases: 6.